A selection of T cell receptor beta chains follows, all from one sample in a study of blood T cell repertoires in COVID-19. Using immunoSEQ multiplex PCR, the repertoire was profiled, and TCRdb retains in-frame clones only, with some absent. This table holds approximately 120,000 clones, approximately 83% found once. The source material was peripheral blood. Receptors were obtained from a woman between 50 and 59 years old who had recovered from COVID-19. The CDR3 runs from the conserved cysteine through the conserved F or W. A D gene is named only where the DNA matches it firmly.

CDR3 protein: CASSLTTGEYGYTF
V gene: TRBV5-1
D gene: TRBD1
J gene: TRBJ1-2

CDR3 protein: CASSPLTGGEKLFF
V gene: TRBV18
D gene: TRBD1
J gene: TRBJ1-4

CDR3 protein: CASSRVNEQFF
V gene: TRBV6-5
D gene: .
J gene: TRBJ2-1

CDR3 protein: CASSLGHDTDTQYF
V gene: TRBV6-5
D gene: .
J gene: TRBJ2-3

CDR3 protein: CAISEKALRKTDTQYF
V gene: TRBV10-3
D gene: .
J gene: TRBJ2-3

CDR3 protein: CASSPIQARGLDEQYF
V gene: TRBV19
D gene: TRBD1
J gene: TRBJ2-7

CDR3 protein: CATWAYSYNSPLHF
V gene: TRBV5-6
D gene: .
J gene: TRBJ1-6

CDR3 protein: CASSQDGRMEYNEQFF
V gene: TRBV4-1
D gene: .
J gene: TRBJ2-1

CDR3 protein: CASSLYPINSGDGYTF
V gene: TRBV27
D gene: .
J gene: TRBJ1-2

CDR3 protein: CASSIRDRTGEQYF
V gene: TRBV19
D gene: TRBD1
J gene: TRBJ2-7

CDR3 protein: CATSDTGFTDTQYF
V gene: TRBV24-1
D gene: .
J gene: TRBJ2-3

CDR3 protein: CASSPGGAGFFGNQPQHF
V gene: TRBV4-1
D gene: .
J gene: TRBJ1-5

CDR3 protein: CASSLPSDSRHEQYF
V gene: TRBV5-4
D gene: .
J gene: TRBJ2-7

CDR3 protein: CAISGSGSLENYGYTF
V gene: TRBV10-3
D gene: .
J gene: TRBJ1-2

CDR3 protein: CASSATPEAFF
V gene: TRBV18
D gene: .
J gene: TRBJ1-1

CDR3 protein: CASTERGGRETQYF
V gene: TRBV2
D gene: TRBD2
J gene: TRBJ2-5

CDR3 protein: CASSVGGYGYTF
V gene: TRBV9
D gene: .
J gene: TRBJ1-2

CDR3 protein: CASSFDRVNTEAFF
V gene: TRBV11-2
D gene: TRBD1
J gene: TRBJ1-1

CDR3 protein: CAWGTGSNQPQHF
V gene: TRBV30
D gene: .
J gene: TRBJ1-5

CDR3 protein: CASSRAGQGNTEAFF
V gene: TRBV2
D gene: TRBD1
J gene: TRBJ1-1

CDR3 protein: CAWGGGGLSVHEQYF
V gene: TRBV30
D gene: .
J gene: TRBJ2-7

CDR3 protein: CASGRGWGEKLFF
V gene: TRBV2
D gene: .
J gene: TRBJ1-4

CDR3 protein: CASSPLGAGNIQYF
V gene: TRBV18
D gene: .
J gene: TRBJ2-4

CDR3 protein: CAWNGGGDPQETQYF
V gene: TRBV30
D gene: TRBD2
J gene: TRBJ2-5

CDR3 protein: CASSTDRGSNQPQHF
V gene: TRBV18
D gene: TRBD1
J gene: TRBJ1-5

CDR3 protein: CASSSSANREETQYF
V gene: TRBV28
D gene: .
J gene: TRBJ2-5

CDR3 protein: CASRSITGGTEAFF
V gene: TRBV2
D gene: TRBD1
J gene: TRBJ1-1

CDR3 protein: CASSDRTGNNEKLFF
V gene: TRBV5-1
D gene: .
J gene: TRBJ1-4

CDR3 protein: CASNGQGNTEAFF
V gene: TRBV19
D gene: TRBD1
J gene: TRBJ1-1

CDR3 protein: CASRRNSGNTIYF
V gene: TRBV19
D gene: .
J gene: TRBJ1-3

CDR3 protein: CASSYSPVGITGELFF
V gene: TRBV6-5
D gene: .
J gene: TRBJ2-2

CDR3 protein: CASSPLPGTGAFRSSGYTF
V gene: TRBV3-1/TRBV3-2
D gene: TRBD1
J gene: TRBJ1-2

CDR3 protein: CAWSTRRGQGGRLGQPQHF
V gene: TRBV30
D gene: TRBD1
J gene: TRBJ1-5

CDR3 protein: CASSQHQGAAEAFF
V gene: TRBV19
D gene: TRBD1
J gene: TRBJ1-1

CDR3 protein: CASSLTGGEETQYF
V gene: TRBV5-4
D gene: TRBD1
J gene: TRBJ2-5

CDR3 protein: CASSFAANYGYTF
V gene: TRBV28
D gene: .
J gene: TRBJ1-2

CDR3 protein: CASSLQYAVEAFF
V gene: TRBV11-2
D gene: .
J gene: TRBJ1-1

CDR3 protein: CASSLRGLIDTQYF
V gene: TRBV13
D gene: TRBD1
J gene: TRBJ2-3

CDR3 protein: CAIREDRGRQETQYF
V gene: TRBV10-3
D gene: TRBD1
J gene: TRBJ2-5

CDR3 protein: CASSQDHRESYGYTF
V gene: TRBV4-1
D gene: .
J gene: TRBJ1-2

CDR3 protein: CASSQFGSQETQYF
V gene: TRBV4-1
D gene: .
J gene: TRBJ2-5

CDR3 protein: CASSMSVAGRYNEQFF
V gene: TRBV19
D gene: .
J gene: TRBJ2-1

CDR3 protein: CASSHKRTGGSVGYGYTF
V gene: TRBV5-1
D gene: TRBD1
J gene: TRBJ1-2

CDR3 protein: CASSLDWRNIIYF
V gene: TRBV5-1
D gene: .
J gene: TRBJ1-3

CDR3 protein: CASSLRDRGTDTQYF
V gene: TRBV7-8
D gene: TRBD1
J gene: TRBJ2-3

CDR3 protein: CASSLFGGLAETQYF
V gene: TRBV7-3
D gene: TRBD2
J gene: TRBJ2-5

CDR3 protein: CASSQARSGAAYEQYF
V gene: TRBV4-3
D gene: TRBD2
J gene: TRBJ2-7

CDR3 protein: CASSPQGSPTDTQYF
V gene: TRBV2
D gene: .
J gene: TRBJ2-3